This entry is about one T cell receptor beta chain. Its target is unknown. The whole isolated RNA underwent reverse transcription, so sequencing captured expressed TCRB transcripts. This table comes from immunoSEQ multiplex PCR, and its TCRdb copy is limited to in-frame clones, with some not included. Of around 280,000 clones in the sample, 14% to 15% are singletons; the top ten hold roughly 0.015%. Germline values: CDR1 MGHRA, CDR2 YSYEKL. The CDR3 is made up of 13 amino acids. V was clipped by 4 bases and J by 4 bases, with 10 bases between them. This sample was taken from a study of beta chain features in type 1 diabetes. Study-level results: Shorter TCRB CDR3s, moderately but significantly so, marked every one of the four CD4+ subsets in Type 1 diabetes patients. A definitive answer on HLA type influencing TCRB rearrangement was not reached here.

The V gene is TRBV4-1, the J gene TRBJ2-5; possible D gene TRBD2, 5 bases. The receptor was isolated from a young man with type 1 diabetes. Material: naive CD4+ T cells from blood. Written as DNA, the CDR3 is TGCGCCAGCAGCCCCGCCGGAGGAGAGACCCAGTACTTC. Its protein product is CASSPAGGETQYF.